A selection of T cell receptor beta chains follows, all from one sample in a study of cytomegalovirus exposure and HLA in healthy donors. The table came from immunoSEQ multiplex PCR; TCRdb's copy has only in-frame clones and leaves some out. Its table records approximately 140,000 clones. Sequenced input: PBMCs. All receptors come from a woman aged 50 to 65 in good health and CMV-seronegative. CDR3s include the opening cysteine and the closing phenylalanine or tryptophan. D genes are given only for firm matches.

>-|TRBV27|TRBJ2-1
CASSPGTDPGNEQFF
TGTGCCAGCAGTCCCGGGACTGACCCGGGGAATGAGCAGTTCTTC
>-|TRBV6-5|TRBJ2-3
CASSILLTSTDTQYF
TGTGCCAGCAGCATTTTACTCACTAGCACAGATACGCAGTATTTT
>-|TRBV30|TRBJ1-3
CAWQSGFSSGNTIYF
TGTGCCTGGCAATCAGGGTTCTCCTCTGGAAACACCATATATTTT
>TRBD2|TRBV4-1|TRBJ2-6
CASFGGGAGGANVLTF
TGCGCCAGTTTCGGCGGGGGGGCTGGTGGGGCCAACGTCCTGACTTTC
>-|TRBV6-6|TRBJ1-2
CASSRDGDNVYGYTF
TGTGCCAGCAGCCGCGATGGGGACAACGTCTATGGCTACACCTTC
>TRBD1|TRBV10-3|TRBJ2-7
CAISAGTGSYEQYF
TGTGCCATCAGCGCCGGGACAGGGTCCTACGAGCAGTACTTC
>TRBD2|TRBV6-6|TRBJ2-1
CASNRDYRYNEQFF
TGTGCCAGCAACCGGGACTACCGATACAATGAGCAGTTCTTC
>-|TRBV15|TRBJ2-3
CATSSLDSSDTQYF
TGTGCCACCAGCAGTTTAGACTCCTCAGATACGCAGTATTTT
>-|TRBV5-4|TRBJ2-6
CASSLMLETGANVLTF
TGTGCCAGCAGCTTAATGTTGGAGACTGGGGCCAACGTCCTGACTTTC
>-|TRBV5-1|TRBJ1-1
CASSLGPRNTEAFF
TGCGCCAGCAGCTTGGGGCCTAGGAACACTGAAGCTTTCTTT
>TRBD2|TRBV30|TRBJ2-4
CAWRSPGREVYF
TGTGCCTGGAGATCCCCCGGGAGGGAGGTGTACTTC
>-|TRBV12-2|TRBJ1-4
CASRSPLGGVDEKLFF
TGTGCAAGTCGCTCCCCTCTCGGGGGGGTGGATGAAAAACTGTTTTTT
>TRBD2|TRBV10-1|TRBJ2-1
CASIYGTSGVNEQFF
TGCGCCAGCATTTACGGGACTAGCGGGGTTAATGAGCAGTTCTTC
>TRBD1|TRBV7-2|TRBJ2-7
CASSPADRGLYEQYF
TGTGCCAGCAGCCCGGCCGACAGGGGGCTATACGAGCAGTACTTC
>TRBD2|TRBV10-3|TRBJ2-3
CAISGLAGGTDTQYF
TGTGCCATCAGTGGTCTAGCGGGGGGGACAGATACGCAGTATTTT
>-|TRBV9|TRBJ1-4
CASSVDGGAPEKLFF
TGTGCCAGCAGCGTAGATGGGGGCGCCCCTGAAAAACTGTTTTTT